The subject of this entry is one T cell receptor beta chain. Its antigen is undetermined. This entry comes from a study of CD8+ T cells in alopecia areata. Study-level information: Tofacitinib therapy took 6 to 18 months; 6 months off drug came after.

V lost 3 bases, J lost 0 bases, and 9 bases lay in between. Germline values: CDR1 SQVTM, CDR2 ANQGSEA. The CDR3 has 13 amino acids. Extracted RNA was reverse transcribed, and the resulting cDNA served as sequencing template. Repertoires were generated with immunoSEQ multiplex PCR, while TCRdb's copy carries only in-frame clones and drops some. Here the sample spans around 61,000 clones, approximately 43% being singletons. Study results and limitations: The study found higher clonality in lesional than normal scalp, especially in alopecia totalis/universalis.

The chain combines TRBV29-1 with TRBJ2-7; TRBD2 is a possible D gene (6 bases). This clonotype was obtained from a human donor with alopecia areata. Material: CD8+ T cells sorted from blood, obtained at week 0. The CDR3 region has the DNA TGCAGCGTTGAGGGACTTGCCTCCTACGAGCAGTACTTC. Its translation: CSVEGLASYEQYF.